A selection of T cell receptor beta chains follows, all from one sample in a study of long-term antiretroviral therapy in people with HIV. Clones were sequenced by immunoSEQ multiplex PCR, and TCRdb holds only the in-frame ones, with some missing. The sample contains 30,000 to 40,000 clones, about 88% of which appear only once. Sequences were derived from unsorted PBMCs, sampled just before starting antiretroviral therapy. The receptors come from a woman between 18 and 29 years old with HIV. Both conserved end residues are part of each CDR3. Fields, in order: J gene, clone size, V gene, D gene, CDR3 DNA, CDR3 protein. D genes are given only for firm matches. Clone size is not always given. Where it is, it says once, few, many or a class for expanded clones.

>TRBJ2-7|NA|TRBV6-1|NA
TGTGCCAGCAGGTTCAAGAGGGGCTACGAGCAGTACTTC
CASRFKRGYEQYF
>TRBJ1-1|NA|TRBV6-6|NA
TGTGCCAGCAGTTACGCCGGAACAGGGCTTAACACTGAAGCTTTCTTT
CASSYAGTGLNTEAFF
>TRBJ2-1|NA|TRBV27|NA
TGTGCCAGCAGTTTCTCCAGGGACTTAACCCACTCCTACAATGAGCAGTTCTTC
CASSFSRDLTHSYNEQFF
>TRBJ2-1|NA|TRBV6-5|NA
TGTGCCAGCAGTTCTAGGGGGGTAGTAGAGTTCTTC
CASSSRGVVEFF
>TRBJ1-2|few|TRBV27|NA
TGTGCCAGCAGTCCTACAGGGCCCTGGGGAGGCTACACCTTC
CASSPTGPWGGYTF
>TRBJ2-1|NA|TRBV4-3|TRBD2
TGCGCCAACAGCCAAGGGATTAGCGGGAAGAATGAGCAGTTCTTC
CANSQGISGKNEQFF
>TRBJ2-7|NA|TRBV7-9|TRBD1
TGTGCCAGCACCGCCACGAATGGACAGGGAGGTCCCTACGAGCAGTACTTC
CASTATNGQGGPYEQYF
>TRBJ2-7|few|TRBV5-4|NA
TGTGCCAGCAGCTTGAGGGGGAATGGCTACGAGCAGTACTTC
CASSLRGNGYEQYF
>TRBJ1-2|medium-sized|TRBV7-2|TRBD1
TGTGCCAGCAGCCCCTCAGGACAGGGTTATGGCTACACCTTC
CASSPSGQGYGYTF
>TRBJ2-7|NA|TRBV2|NA
TGTGCCAGCAGCGGCAGTCTTGCCCGCGGCGAGCAGTACTTC
CASSGSLARGEQYF
>TRBJ2-7|NA|TRBV7-3|NA
TGTGCCAGCAGCCCCCGGGGCGGCGGGGACGGGGAGCAGTACTTC
CASSPRGGGDGEQYF
>TRBJ1-5|NA|TRBV7-2|TRBD1
TGTGCCAGCAGCGCCAGGACAGGGTTTGGCCAGCCCCAGCATTTT
CASSARTGFGQPQHF
>TRBJ1-2|NA|TRBV19|NA
TGTGCCAGTAGTATAGACCCCGGCAGGGGCCATGGCTACACCTTC
CASSIDPGRGHGYTF
>TRBJ2-7|NA|TRBV6-6|NA
TGTGCCAGCAGTTCCCCGGGGGGCTCCTCCTACGAGCAGTACTTC
CASSSPGGSSYEQYF
>TRBJ1-2|once|TRBV14|NA
TGTGCCAGCAGCCAGGGGACCTACTATGGCTACACCTTC
CASSQGTYYGYTF
>TRBJ2-6|NA|TRBV28|NA
TGTGCCAGCAGTTGGGTCAGGGCTTCTGGGGCCAACGTCCTGACTTTC
CASSWVRASGANVLTF
>TRBJ2-7|NA|TRBV7-9|NA
TGTGCCAGCAGCAAGGACAGCTACGAGCAGTACTTC
CASSKDSYEQYF
>TRBJ2-3|NA|TRBV7-3|TRBD2
TGTGCCAGCAGCTTACCGGGGGGAAACACAGATACGCAGTATTTT
CASSLPGGNTDTQYF
>TRBJ2-7|NA|TRBV19|NA
TGTGCCAGTACCCCAATTGGGGGAAACGAGCAGTACTTC
CASTPIGGNEQYF
>TRBJ1-2|NA|TRBV19|NA
TGTGCCAGTAGTATGTTCGAGGTATCAGTAGGGAAGGGGCGCTATGGCTACACCTTC
CASSMFEVSVGKGRYGYTF
>TRBJ2-5|NA|TRBV27|NA
TGTGCCAGCAGCCTGGAAGGGAGCTATGAGACCCAGTACTTC
CASSLEGSYETQYF
>TRBJ2-3|NA|TRBV28|TRBD2
TGTGCCAGCAGTCCCCTAGCGGGAGGAGCAGATACGCAGTATTTT
CASSPLAGGADTQYF
>TRBJ2-4|NA|TRBV11-2|NA
TGTGCCAGCAGCTTAGGGGCGGCGACCAAAAACATTCAGTACTTC
CASSLGAATKNIQYF
>TRBJ2-1|NA|TRBV19|NA
TGTGCCAGTAACGCGGGTAACTCCTACAATGAGCAGTTCTTC
CASNAGNSYNEQFF
>TRBJ2-5|NA|TRBV5-4|NA
TGTGCCACCCAGACAGGAACCCAAGAGACCCAGTACTTC
CATQTGTQETQYF
>TRBJ2-7|NA|TRBV28|TRBD2
TGTGCCACCGGACCCGAGCTAGCGGGGACCTACGAGCAGTACTTC
CATGPELAGTYEQYF
>TRBJ2-1|NA|TRBV10-3|NA
TGTGCCATCAGTGAGAAACGAACAGGGACCAGTACGATCTACAATGAGCAGTTCTTC
CAISEKRTGTSTIYNEQFF
>TRBJ2-5|NA|TRBV28|NA
TGTGCCAGCAGTTTTGAGGGTCTGGAGGGAGAGACCCAGTACTTC
CASSFEGLEGETQYF
>TRBJ2-7|NA|TRBV5-1|NA
TGCGCCAGCAGCTTGGCCCTGAGCGGACTAAGCTCCTACGAGCAGTACTTC
CASSLALSGLSSYEQYF